The 25 T cell receptor beta chains in this list originate from one sample, sequenced in a study of metastatic and nonmetastatic thyroid tumors. Each patient came to thyroid surgery without any prior treatment (of any kind). TCRdb used MiXCR to call clones anew from the PCR reads. This repertoire shows under 15,000 clones, 28% found once; its top ten account for 10% to 15%. Sequencing was done on a sample of tumor tissue. All receptors come from a female donor with papillary thyroid cancer or a benign thyroid nodule (not recorded which). Some clones in this sample may be carry-over from other donors' samples.

The V and J genes are TRBV6-5 and TRBJ2-1; perhaps TRBD2 as D (5 bases). From germline, CDR1 is MNHEY and CDR2 SVGAGI. V lost 0 bases and J 2 bases, leaving 8 bases between the germline ends. This CDR3 region has 15 residues. The CDR3 protein is CASSYSDYPYNEQFF. CDR3 DNA sequence: TGTGCCAGCAGTTACTCCGACTACCCCTACAATGAGCAGTTCTTC.

With respect to this clone: The junction differs from germline at one of its ends, possibly a read error. V and J are TRBV4-2 and TRBJ2-7, with TRBD2 matching 13 bases. The CDR3 runs to 16 residues. Germline loops: CDR1 LGHNA, CDR2 YNFKEQ. The CDR3 is CASIQEGTSGIYEQYF. The CDR3 nucleotides are TGTGCCAGCATCCAAGAAGGGACTAGCGGGATATACGAGCAGTACTTC.

This chain connects TRBV20-1 to TRBJ2-2; D is undetermined. Deletions cut 5 bases from V and 9 bases from J, with 19 bases between. Per the germline V gene, CDR1 is DFQATT and CDR2 is SNEGSKA (reference sequence). The CDR3 is 14 residues long. The CDR3 DNA reads TGCAGTGCTTTGCCCTTAACTATAACCCGGGAGCTGTTTTTT. This encodes CSALPLTITRELFF.

This clone was counted between two and nine times. This sequence joins TRBV7-2 and TRBJ2-7; 7 bases align to TRBD1. V shed 4 bases and J 3 bases; nucleotides not matched to a gene: 3. The CDR3 consists of 13 residues. Germline V lookup: CDR1 SGHTA, CDR2 FQGNSA. CDR3 amino acids: CASSWGQYYEQYF. The CDR3 DNA reads TGTGCCAGCAGCTGGGGACAGTACTACGAGCAGTACTTC.

The V gene is TRBV6-2 or TRBV6-3, the J gene TRBJ2-1; 7 bases fit TRBD2. Germline CDR1 MNHEY, CDR2 SVGEGT. J lost 7 bases, V lost 1 base, and 19 bases had no gene match. This CDR3 contains 19 residues. CDR3 DNA: TGTGCCAGCAGTTACTTAGCTAGACTAGCCATAGTTTCGGAGAATGAGCAGTTCTTC. This codes for CASSYLARLAIVSENEQFF.

This clone was detected a few times. The chain is built from TRBV28 and TRBJ2-7; no definite D call. Germline values: CDR1 MDHEN, CDR2 SYDVKM. The CDR3 spans 11 residues. The ends were cut back, 4 bases at V and 7 bases at J, with 8 bases in the middle. The CDR3 DNA sequence: TGTGCCAGCAGTTCCGGGTGGGAGCAGTACTTC. Translated, it gives CASSSGWEQYF.

The V gene is TRBV11-3, the J gene TRBJ2-7; no clear D. Per the germline V gene, CDR1 is SGHNT and CDR2 is YENEEA. V lost 0 bases, J lost 5 bases, and 8 bases lay in between. The CDR3 length is 13 residues. CDR3 loop: CASSLDRIHEQYF. CDR3 DNA: TGTGCCAGCAGCTTAGACAGGATCCACGAGCAGTACTTC. The complete variable domain, with remaining parts taken from reference TRBV11-3 and TRBJ2-7, reads EAGVVQSPRYKIIEKKQPVAFWCNPISGHNTLYWYLQNLGQGPELLIRYENEEAVDDSQLPKDRFSAERLKGVDSTLKIQPAELGDSAVYLCASSLDRIHEQYFGPGTRLTVT.

In regard to this clone: Since no conserved phenylalanine or tryptophan closes the CDR3, a read error is the likely cause. V and J are TRBV5-1 and TRBJ1-1; 8 bases are a match to TRBD1. Germline-derived CDR1 and CDR2 are SGHRS and YFSETQ. Germline trimming cut 4 bases from V and 7 bases from J; bases unmatched to any gene: 18. The CDR3 runs 17 residues. CDR3 sequence: CASSKGTGSEFGVEAFL. As DNA, the CDR3 is TGCGCCAGCAGCAAGGGGACAGGCTCCGAATTCGGGGTTGAAGCTTTCCTT.

This clone was picked up many times. CDR3 in DNA: TGTGCCAGCAGTCTTGGGACCTCGCTGAACAATGAGCAGTTCTTC. It translates to CASSLGTSLNNEQFF. The chain links TRBV12-3 or TRBV12-4 to TRBJ2-1; D possibly matches TRBD1 or TRBD2 (5 bases each). V lost 5 bases and J 5 bases, leaving 16 bases between the germline ends. CDR3 length: 15 residues.

This clone is medium-sized within its sample. V usage is TRBV15 and J usage is TRBJ1-1; D unclear. The V gene lost 7 bases and the J gene lost 2 bases, with 11 bases spanning the gap. The length of the CDR3 is 13 residues. Germline V gene sequence: CDR1 LNHNV, CDR2 YYDKDF (reference sequence). CDR3 protein: CATMGQSNTEAFF. The CDR3 coding sequence is TGTGCCACCATGGGCCAGAGCAACACTGAAGCTTTCTTT. Supplemented by reference TRBV15 and TRBJ1-1, the full variable domain reads DAMVIQNPRYQVTQFGKPVTLSCSQTLNHNVMYWYQQKSSQAPKLLFHYYDKDFNNEADTPDNFQSRRPNTSFCFLDIRSPGLGDTAMYLCATMGQSNTEAFFGQGTRLTVV.

The chain joins TRBV5-1 to TRBJ1-1; weak D call: TRBD1 (6 bases). The CDR3 is made up of 14 amino acids. V shed 5 bases and J shed 4 bases, with 15 bases lying between them. Germline V lookup: CDR1 SGHRS, CDR2 YFSETQ. The DNA for the CDR3 is TGCGCCAGCAGGGCCACAGGGTCGACCACTGAAGCTTTCTTT. This codes for CASRATGSTTEAFF.

This chain connects TRBV6-2 or TRBV6-3 to TRBJ2-7; 13 nucleotides line up with TRBD2. There are 17 residues in the CDR3. V lost 5 bases to trimming and J lost 2 bases; unmatched junction nucleotides: 9. The germline V gene encodes CDR1 MNHEY and CDR2 SVGEGT. CDR3 DNA sequence: TGTGCCAGCAGTCGACCGCGGACTAGCGGGAGAACCTACGAGCAGTACTTC. Translated, it gives CASSRPRTSGRTYEQYF.

The chain employs TRBV6-2 or TRBV6-3 and TRBJ1-5; 7 bases align to TRBD1. Germline CDR1 is MNHEY and CDR2 is SVGEGT. Trimming cost V 6 bases and J 2 bases; bases outside gene matches: 10. The CDR3 runs to 16 residues. In DNA form, the CDR3 reads TGTGCCAGCAGGGCCGGACAGGAGATGGGCAATCAGCCCCAGCATTTT. It translates to CASRAGQEMGNQPQHF.

The chain has TRBV30 and TRBJ2-1; 11 bases map to TRBD1. The V segment lost 3 bases and the J segment 8 bases; nucleotides outside the gene matches: 12. The CDR3 totals 16 residues. Per the germline V gene, CDR1 is GTSNPN and CDR2 is SVGIG (reference sequence). CDR3 sequence reads: CAWRSNTGQGVDEQFF. The CDR3 DNA sequence: TGTGCCTGGAGGAGCAACACGGGACAGGGGGTGGATGAGCAGTTCTTC.

This clone showed up many times. The chain links TRBV2 to TRBJ2-5, with D possibly being TRBD1 (5 bases). In germline, CDR1 is SNHLY, CDR2 FYNNEI. V lost 4 bases to trimming and J lost 3 bases, with 6 bases between them. The CDR3 has 12 amino acids. The CDR3 here is CASSVGEETQYF. DNA of the CDR3: TGTGCCAGCAGTGTAGGGGAAGAGACCCAGTACTTC.

CDR3 amino acids: CASSFSLINEQFF. The DNA for the CDR3 is TGTGCCAGCAGCTTTAGCCTCATTAATGAGCAGTTCTTC. The chain couples TRBV7-8 to TRBJ2-1; no firm D call. This CDR3 spans 13 amino acids. Trimming took 3 bases from V and 7 from J, leaving 10 bases between them. Germline loops: CDR1 SGHVS, CDR2 FQNEAQ. Drawing the rest from reference TRBV7-8 and TRBJ2-1, the complete variable domain is GAGVSQSPRYKVAKRGQDVALRCDPISGHVSLFWYQQALGQGPEFLTYFQNEAQLDKSGLPSDRFFAERPEGSVSTLKIQRTQQEDSAVYLCASSFSLINEQFFGPGTRLTVL.

This clone was counted at least ten times. The chain links TRBV30 to TRBJ2-2, with 9 bases matching TRBD1. The V gene end was trimmed by 2 bases and the J gene end by 5 bases; junction bases not matched to a gene: 9. Per the germline V gene, CDR1 is GTSNPN and CDR2 is SVGIG (reference sequence). This CDR3 comprises 16 residues. The CDR3 here is CAWSSWTGVGTGELFF. In DNA, the CDR3 is TGTGCCTGGAGTTCATGGACAGGGGTAGGAACCGGGGAGCTGTTTTTT.

This clone was picked up a small number of times. One end of the junction fails to match germline, which may point to a read error. The V gene is TRBV2, the J gene TRBJ1-5; D unresolved. The germline V gene encodes CDR1 SNHLY and CDR2 FYNNEI. This CDR3 region has 13 residues. The CDR3 region has the DNA TGTTCCAGCAGACTTTGGGTGGATCAGCCCCAGCATTTT. Its translation is CSSRLWVDQPQHF.

V and J are TRBV7-3 and TRBJ2-3; TRBD1 matches at 7 bases. V lost 5 bases to trimming and J lost 1 base; unmatched junction nucleotides: 6. This CDR3 spans 15 amino acids. Looked up from germline, CDR1 is SGHTA and CDR2 is FQGTGA. The CDR3 DNA follows: TGTGCCAGCAGCCTTACAGGGGCTGGCACAGATACGCAGTATTTT. Amino acids: CASSLTGAGTDTQYF. Filled out from reference TRBV7-3 and TRBJ2-3, the complete variable domain reads GAGVSQTPSNKVTEKGKYVELRCDPISGHTALYWYRQSLGQGPEFLIYFQGTGAADDSGLPNDRFFAVRPEGSVSTLKIQRTERGDSAVYLCASSLTGAGTDTQYFGPGTRLTVL.

The chain combines TRBV20-1 with TRBJ2-4; D is perhaps TRBD1 or TRBD2 (6 bases each). V was pared by 6 bases and J by 4 bases, with 19 bases between. CDR3 length: 15 residues. The germline CDR1 and CDR2 sequences are DFQATT and SNEGSKA (reference sequence). The CDR3 DNA sequence: TGCAGTGCGAGCGATCAAAGGGGGGCAAAAAACATTCAGTACTTC. Translation gives CSASDQRGAKNIQYF.

This clone has a handful of counts. This chain links TRBV5-4 with TRBJ2-5, with TRBD1 identical over 7 bases. Trimming took 0 bases from V and 7 from J; bases not matched to a gene: 9. Germline V gene data show CDR1 as SGHNT and CDR2 as YYREEE (reference sequence). The CDR3 length is 15 residues. CDR3 sequence (DNA): TGTGCCAGCAGCTTGGGGGACAGTCCAAGAGGGACCCAGTACTTC. Protein: CASSLGDSPRGTQYF.

The chain employs TRBV5-1 and TRBJ2-1; D is unresolved. Trimming removed 1 base at V and 9 bases at J, with 8 bases between. The CDR3 extends over 12 amino acids. Germline CDR1 SGHRS, CDR2 YFSETQ. For the CDR3, the DNA is TGCGCCAGCAGCTTGACGACCCTTGAGCAGTTCTTC. It translates to CASSLTTLEQFF.

This clone has a count of ten or more. The V and J genes are TRBV5-1 and TRBJ1-1; no reliable D call. This CDR3 contains 14 residues. Germline CDR1 is SGHRS and CDR2 is YFSETQ. Trimming cost V 4 bases and J 6 bases, with 16 bases left between them. The CDR3 here is CASSLLRLSPEAFF. The CDR3 DNA sequence: TGCGCCAGCAGCCTATTGAGGCTAAGTCCTGAAGCTTTCTTT.

This clone was picked up a small number of times. The gene calls are TRBV6-1 and TRBJ2-1; no firm D call. The CDR3 is made up of 13 amino acids. Trimming pared 4 bases from V and 5 bases from J, leaving 9 bases between. Germline assignment: CDR1 MNHNS and CDR2 SASEGT. The CDR3 reads CASSVLPHNEQFF. The CDR3 bases are TGTGCCAGCAGTGTTCTGCCACACAATGAGCAGTTCTTC.

This clone was observed at least ten times. V usage is TRBV3-1 and J usage is TRBJ2-6, with D perhaps given as TRBD1 or TRBD2 (5 bases each). CDR3 length equals 13 residues. V lost 11 bases and J lost 4, with 12 bases in between. In germline, CDR1 is LGHDT, CDR2 YNNKEL (reference sequence). CDR3 sequence (DNA): TGTGCCTCGGGACCCACAGGGGCCAACGTCCTGACTTTC. Protein product: CASGPTGANVLTF.